The next 29 T cell receptor beta chains were all read from a single sample in a study of CD8 T cells in ankylosing spondylitis. Study findings and constraints: A TCR beta motif made of eight highly homologous variants seemed typical of ankylosing spondylitis blood.

One entry per CDR3 protein, called by TCRdb with MiXCR from the 5' RACE reads. There are about 540,000 distinct CDR3 sequences in the sample; roughly 12% occur only once, and about 6.5% lies in the top ten. The antigens these receptors bind are not known. The sample was blood, either unsorted or a sorted T cell fraction (not recorded which). All receptors come from a male donor with ankylosing spondylitis.

This chain links TRBV30 with TRBJ2-7; D is perhaps TRBD1 (5 bases). V was trimmed by 5 bases and J by 3 bases, leaving 8 bases between them. The CDR3 totals 11 residues. The V gene's germline CDR1 is GTSNPN and CDR2 SVGIG (reference sequence). In DNA form, the CDR3 reads TGTGCCTGGCACGACAGCTACGAGCAGTACTTC. It yields the protein CAWHDSYEQYF. Filled out from reference TRBV30 and TRBJ2-7, the complete variable domain reads SQTIHQWPATLVQPVGSPLSLECTVEGTSNPNLYWYRQAAGRGLQLLFYSVGIGQISSEVPQNLSASRPQDRQFILSSKKLLLSDSGFYLCAWHDSYEQYFGPGTRLTVT.

The rearrangement uses TRBV5-1 and TRBJ1-3, with D maybe TRBD1 (5 bases). The CDR3 is made up of 16 amino acids. Trimming pared 4 bases from V and 0 bases from J, leaving 14 bases between. The germline V gene encodes CDR1 SGHRS and CDR2 YFSETQ. The CDR3 nucleotides are TGCGCCAGCAGCCAGGGACTTCGACTCTCTGGAAACACCATATATTTT. It encodes CASSQGLRLSGNTIYF.

The V call is TRBV5-1, the J call TRBJ2-2; TRBD2 matches at 7 bases. V lost 4 bases and J lost 0; bases outside the gene matches: 3. Germline values: CDR1 SGHRS, CDR2 YFSETQ. The CDR3 totals 15 residues. In nucleotides, the CDR3 is TGCGCCAGCAGCCTAGCGGCCTCGAACACCGGGGAGCTGTTTTTT. Amino acid sequence: CASSLAASNTGELFF.

CDR3 sequence (DNA): TGTGCCAGCAGCTCCAGAAACTTAGCGGATAGCTCCTACAATGAGCAGTTCTTC. Its translation is CASSSRNLADSSYNEQFF. The genes are TRBV11-1 and TRBJ2-1, with D possibly matching TRBD2 (6 bases). V was clipped by 4 bases and J by 0 bases, with 19 bases between them. The CDR3 totals 18 residues. Germline-derived CDR1 and CDR2 are SGHAT and FQDESV (reference sequence). Together with reference TRBV11-1 and TRBJ2-1, the CDR3 gives the full variable domain: EAEVAQSPRYKITEKSQAVAFWCDPISGHATLYWYRQILGQGPELLVQFQDESVVDDSQLPKDRFSAERLKGVDSTLKIQPAELGDSAMYLCASSSRNLADSSYNEQFFGPGTRLTVL.

The J gene is TRBJ2-5, the V gene TRBV15; possibly TRBD2 for D (6 bases). This CDR3 has 13 amino acids. Trimming took 1 base from V and 5 from J, leaving 8 bases between them. Germline V gene data show CDR1 as LNHNV and CDR2 as YYDKDF (reference sequence). Here the CDR3 DNA reads TGTGCCACCAGCAGAGGCGGAGGGGAGACCCAGTACTTC. This gives the protein CATSRGGGETQYF.

The chain has TRBV5-6 and TRBJ2-7; 8 positions match TRBD2. The CDR3 totals 15 residues. V lost 4 bases to trimming and J lost 3 bases; unmatched junction nucleotides: 9. The germline gives CDR1 SGHDT, CDR2 YYEEEE. CDR3: CASSLYSGSFYEQYV. The CDR3, as DNA: TGTGCCAGCAGCCTGTACAGCGGGAGTTTCTACGAGCAGTACGTC.

CDR3 nucleotides: TGTGCCAGCCTCTCCCGGGAGTGGGGCGGGGAGCTGTTTTTT. Translating gives CASLSREWGGELFF. V is TRBV27 and J is TRBJ2-2; maybe TRBD2 (6 bases). This CDR3 region has 14 residues. The V gene lost 8 bases and the J gene lost 7 bases, with 17 bases spanning the gap. Germline V lookup: CDR1 MNHEY, CDR2 SMNVEV (reference sequence).

This rearrangement joins TRBV3-1 to TRBJ1-2; 7 bases match TRBD1. From germline, CDR1 is LGHDT and CDR2 YNNKEL (reference sequence). This CDR3 is built from 14 residues. V was clipped by 4 bases and J by 7 bases; unmatched bases: 9. The CDR3 coding sequence is TGTGCCAGCAGCCCAGACCTGGACAGGATTGGCTACACCTTC. It is translated as CASSPDLDRIGYTF.

This clonotype occurred a few times. The V gene is TRBV5-1, the J gene TRBJ1-1; 7 bases are a match to TRBD1. Germline V gene data show CDR1 as SGHRS and CDR2 as YFSETQ. V lost 3 bases and J lost 11; bases outside the gene matches: 13. This CDR3 contains 14 residues. The CDR3 reads CASSSTGTTGVAFF. As DNA, the CDR3 is TGCGCCAGCAGCTCGACAGGGACGACGGGGGTGGCTTTCTTT. The complete variable domain, with remaining parts taken from reference TRBV5-1 and TRBJ1-1, reads KAGVTQTPRYLIKTRGQQVTLSCSPISGHRSVSWYQQTPGQGLQFLFEYFSETQRNKGNFPGRFSGRQFSNSRSEMNVSTLELGDSALYLCASSSTGTTGVAFFGQGTRLTVV.

This clonotype has at least ten counts. The chain combines TRBV12-3 or TRBV12-4 with TRBJ2-1; D is undetermined. Trimming left V 6 bases short and J 3 bases short, with 9 bases between. This CDR3 has 13 amino acids. The CDR3 spells CASSFGNYNEQFF. The CDR3 nucleotides read TGTGCCAGCAGCTTCGGAAACTACAATGAGCAGTTCTTC.

This clonotype came up a few times. The V call is TRBV20-1, the J call TRBJ1-6, with TRBD1 matching over 7 bases. V lost 5 bases to trimming and J lost 7 bases; unmatched junction nucleotides: 5. Germline-derived CDR1 and CDR2 are DFQATT and SNEGSKA (reference sequence). This CDR3 is built from 13 residues. The DNA for the CDR3 is TGCAGTGCTCGACAGGGCACCAATTCACCCCTCCACTTT. It translates to CSARQGTNSPLHF.

This clonotype was recorded a few times. This sequence joins TRBV20-1 and TRBJ1-1; the D is unclear. V was trimmed by 4 bases and J by 0 bases, leaving 9 bases between them. The CDR3 contains 13 residues. The germline CDR1 and CDR2 sequences are DFQATT and SNEGSKA (reference sequence). CDR3 protein: CSATREMNTEAFF. CDR3 coding DNA: TGCAGTGCTACCCGGGAAATGAACACTGAAGCTTTCTTT.

The V gene is TRBV5-1, the J gene TRBJ2-5, with 8 bases lining up with TRBD1. CDR1 is SGHRS, CDR2 YFSETQ, per germline. The CDR3 runs 15 residues. V was clipped by 2 bases and J by 5 bases; unmatched bases: 8. This CDR3 is CASSFQGAPGETQYF. Here the CDR3 DNA reads TGCGCCAGCAGCTTTCAGGGGGCCCCGGGGGAGACCCAGTACTTC.

The sample holds a few counts of this clonotype. CDR3 region: CASSPFWAGFIGELFF. In nucleotides, the CDR3 is TGTGCCAGCAGTCCCTTCTGGGCCGGGTTTATCGGGGAGCTGTTTTTT. The V and J genes are TRBV27 and TRBJ2-2; D uncertain. V lost 5 bases to trimming and J lost 7 bases, with 20 bases between them. Per the germline V gene, CDR1 is MNHEY and CDR2 is SMNVEV (reference sequence). CDR3 length: 16 amino acids.

Only a few counts were recorded for this clonotype. The rearrangement links TRBV7-2 to TRBJ2-2; 8 bases line up with TRBD1. This CDR3 region has 15 residues. The V and J ends lost 6 bases and 1 base, in that order; junction bases with no gene match: 4. Germline CDR1 is SGHTA and CDR2 is FQGNSA. Here the CDR3 reads CASRFGTGNTGELFF. In DNA, the CDR3 is TGTGCCAGCAGGTTTGGGACAGGGAACACCGGGGAGCTGTTTTTT.

This clonotype was seen at least ten times. CDR3 nucleotides: TGTGCCAGCAGCTCACCAAGACAGATCGCGAACACCGGGGAGCTGTTTTTT. This translates into CASSSPRQIANTGELFF. The chain has TRBV9 and TRBJ2-2; a weak D match, TRBD1 (5 bases). The V and J ends lost 4 bases and 0 bases respectively, with 16 bases between them. The V gene's germline CDR1 is SGDLS and CDR2 YYNGEE. This CDR3 region has 17 residues.

Many counts were recorded for this clonotype. The chain is built from TRBV20-1 and TRBJ2-3; 8 nucleotides match TRBD1. Germline trimming cut 5 bases from V and 1 base from J; bases unmatched to any gene: 2. The CDR3 loop spans 13 amino acids. Germline loops: CDR1 DFQATT, CDR2 SNEGSKA (reference sequence). The CDR3 DNA sequence: TGCAGTGCTCTGGACAGGGGCACAGATACGCAGTATTTT. Protein sequence: CSALDRGTDTQYF.

V usage is TRBV28 and J usage is TRBJ2-7; D is possibly TRBD2 (5 bases). The CDR3 totals 13 residues. Germline V gene lookup returns CDR1 MDHEN and CDR2 SYDVKM. Trimming removed 8 bases at V and 0 bases at J, with 11 bases between. The CDR3 here is CASRGGPSYEQYF. DNA for the CDR3: TGTGCCAGCCGAGGAGGACCCTCCTACGAGCAGTACTTC.

This clonotype has ten or more counts. The rearrangement joins TRBV5-1 to TRBJ2-2; D is uncertain. The CDR3 totals 14 residues. The V end was cut by 0 bases, the J end by 2 bases, with 5 bases between. Germline CDR1 reads SGHRS; CDR2 reads YFSETQ. The CDR3 is CASSLEINTGELFF. In nucleotides, the CDR3 is TGCGCCAGCAGCTTGGAAATAAACACCGGGGAGCTGTTTTTT.

This clonotype was recorded many times. The junction does not match germline at one end; this may be a read error. The rearrangement uses TRBV3-1 and TRBJ1-1; maybe TRBD1 (6 bases). This CDR3 contains 13 residues. The germline gives CDR1 LGHDT, CDR2 YNNKEL (reference sequence). CDR3 coding DNA: TGTGCCAGCAGCCAAGTCACAGGGTTGGTGCGGATCTTT. The encoded protein is CASSQVTGLVRIF.

This clonotype was detected only a few times. This sequence joins TRBV5-1 and TRBJ1-5, with D perhaps matching TRBD1 (5 bases). The V end lost 2 bases, the J end lost 10 bases, and 16 bases lay between the germline ends. Germline CDR1 and CDR2: SGHRS and YFSETQ. CDR3 length: 14 amino acids. The CDR3 coding sequence is TGCGCCAGCAGCTTATCCGGGACCCCAAGTCCCCAGCATTTT. It translates to CASSLSGTPSPQHF.

This clonotype was recorded a few times. The chain uses TRBV5-1 and TRBJ2-7, with 11 nucleotides matching TRBD1. This CDR3 comprises 17 residues. Trimming cost V 1 base and J 5 bases; bases outside gene matches: 11. Looked up from germline, CDR1 is SGHRS and CDR2 is YFSETQ. DNA of the CDR3: TGCGCCAGCAGCTTGACCAACTCAGGGACAGGGGGGAACGAGCAGTACTTC. Its protein is CASSLTNSGTGGNEQYF.

The chain recombines TRBV6-1 with TRBJ2-2; 11 nucleotides align to TRBD2. The germline V gene encodes CDR1 MNHNS and CDR2 SASEGT. The CDR3 spans 14 residues. The ends lost 5 bases at V and 7 bases at J; junction bases unmatched: 3. CDR3 amino acids: CASSLAGGIGELFF. The CDR3 DNA is TGTGCCAGCAGTCTAGCGGGAGGTATCGGGGAGCTGTTTTTT.

Points on this clonotype: At one end, the junction sequence differs from germline, possibly due to a read error. J is TRBJ2-1 and V is TRBV2; 12 bases are shared with TRBD2. Looked up from germline, CDR1 is SNHLY and CDR2 is FYNNEI. CDR3 length equals 17 residues. The DNA of the CDR3 is TGTGCCAGCAGTCCTAGCGGGAGGGCCAGCTCCTACAATAAGCAGTTCTTC. Amino acids: CASSPSGRASSYNKQFF.

This clonotype was detected a few times. The J gene is TRBJ1-1, the V gene TRBV11-2; D might be TRBD1 (6 bases). The CDR3 length is 15 residues. V was clipped by 8 bases and J by 1 base, with 17 bases between them. Germline V CDR1 and CDR2: SGHAT, FQNNGV. CDR3 coding DNA: TGTGCCAGCCTTAGGGGGGGGAGAACGAACACTGAAGCTTTCTTT. It is translated as CASLRGGRTNTEAFF.

This clonotype has just a few counts. The chain joins TRBV2 to TRBJ1-5; 10 bases fit TRBD1. The CDR3 totals 17 residues. Unmatched junction bases numbered 7, after V lost 2 bases and J lost 3 bases. The germline gives CDR1 SNHLY, CDR2 FYNNEI. CDR3 in DNA: TGTGCCAGCAGTGAACGGGGGACAGGGGCCATCAATCAGCCCCAGCATTTT. Amino acid sequence: CASSERGTGAINQPQHF.

This rearrangement joins TRBV24-1 to TRBJ2-5; D uncertain. The CDR3 length is 11 residues. Germline CDR1 KGHDR, CDR2 SFDVKD. Trimming removed 6 bases at V and 5 bases at J, with 6 bases between. The DNA of the CDR3 is TGTGCCACCAGTCAACGTGAGACCCAGTACTTC. This codes for CATSQRETQYF.

The chain is built from TRBV19 and TRBJ2-1; D is possibly TRBD1 (6 bases). The CDR3 extends over 17 amino acids. Trimming took off 2 bases at V and 0 bases at J, with 14 bases between the two ends. Germline V lookup: CDR1 LNHDA, CDR2 SQIVND (reference sequence). The CDR3 here is CASSIQGIGLSYNEQFF. The CDR3 DNA reads TGTGCCAGTAGTATACAGGGGATCGGGCTCTCCTACAATGAGCAGTTCTTC. Filled out from reference TRBV19 and TRBJ2-1, the complete variable domain reads DGGITQSPKYLFRKEGQNVTLSCEQNLNHDAMYWYRQDPGQGLRLIYYSQIVNDFQKGDIAEGYSVSREKKESFPLTVTSAQKNPTAFYLCASSIQGIGLSYNEQFFGPGTRLTVL.

This chain links TRBV5-1 with TRBJ2-3; D may be TRBD2 (5 bases). V was pared by 6 bases and J by 4 bases, with 12 bases between. The CDR3 runs 13 residues. Germline loops: CDR1 SGHRS, CDR2 YFSETQ. For the CDR3, the DNA is TGCGCCAGCAAGGTTGAGGGCGCAGATACGCAGTATTTT. This sequence encodes CASKVEGADTQYF.